These 28 T cell receptor beta chains were sequenced from one sample in a study of siplizumab effects on memory and regulatory T cells. Profiling relied on immunoSEQ multiplex PCR, and the TCRdb table lists in-frame clones only, not all of them. The data contain tens of thousands of clones, approximately 93% of them singletons. The sequencing sample was made of CD8+ T cells sorted from blood. These receptors came from a human donor in good health.

The J gene is TRBJ1-3, the V gene TRBV19; a possible D gene is TRBD1 (6 bases). Germline-derived CDR1 and CDR2 are LNHDA and SQIVND (reference sequence). CDR3 length: 14 amino acids. Trimming took 10 bases from V and 2 from J, leaving 15 bases between them. CDR3 DNA sequence: TGTGCCACCGGGGGCGGGGCTGCTGGAAACACCATATATTTT. Translated: CATGGGAAGNTIYF. Full variable domain (missing parts from reference TRBV19 and TRBJ1-3): DGGITQSPKYLFRKEGQNVTLSCEQNLNHDAMYWYRQDPGQGLRLIYYSQIVNDFQKGDIAEGYSVSREKKESFPLTVTSAQKNPTAFYLCATGGGAAGNTIYFGEGSWLTVV.

This clone was recorded only once. Written as DNA, the CDR3 is TGTGCCAGCAACCCGACTAGCGGAGCCTACAATGAGCAGTTCTTC. Protein sequence: CASNPTSGAYNEQFF. V usage is TRBV6-5 and J usage is TRBJ2-1; 9 bases agree with TRBD2. The CDR3 is 15 amino acids. Germline V gene data show CDR1 as MNHEY and CDR2 as SVGAGI. V was clipped by 7 bases and J by 2 bases; unmatched bases: 6.

The chain combines TRBV21-1 with TRBJ2-7; no DNA check was done on the table's D call, TRBD2. TRBV21-1 has pseudogene status. The CDR3 is 13 residues long. CDR3 nucleotide sequence: TGTGCCAGCAGCCTAGTAGCGGCCTACGAGCAGTACTTC. It yields the protein CASSLVAAYEQYF.

The J gene is TRBJ1-1, the V gene TRBV6-5, with a weak D call TRBD1 (5 bases). The germline V and J ends were trimmed by 6 bases and 4 bases, with 12 bases remaining between them. CDR1 and CDR2 from the germline V gene are MNHEY and SVGAGI. The CDR3 consists of 13 residues. The CDR3 reads CASRGRGPTEAFF. In DNA, the CDR3 is TGTGCCAGCAGGGGAAGGGGTCCCACTGAAGCTTTCTTT.

The CDR3 protein is CASSYKDDSYEQYF. Here the CDR3 DNA reads TGTGCCAGCAGTTACAAGGACGACTCCTACGAGCAGTACTTC. This sequence joins TRBV6-5 and TRBJ2-7; D remains ambiguous. This CDR3 has 14 residues. The ends were cut back, 2 bases at V and 0 bases at J, with 8 bases in the middle. CDR1 is MNHEY, CDR2 SVGAGI, per germline.

The chain joins TRBV9 to TRBJ2-1; D is ambiguous. This CDR3 comprises 11 residues. V was pared by 3 bases and J by 8 bases, with 6 bases between. The germline gives CDR1 SGDLS, CDR2 YYNGEE. In DNA, the CDR3 is TGTGCCAGCAGCGCCTCTTATGAGCAGTTCTTC. This gives the protein CASSASYEQFF.

The chain joins TRBV7-6 to TRBJ2-3, with D possibly matching TRBD2 (5 bases). The CDR3 runs 14 residues. CDR1 is SGHVS, CDR2 FNYEAQ, per germline. V shed 0 bases and J shed 6 bases, with 10 bases lying between them. CDR3 in amino acids: CASSLAGELDTQYF. CDR3 bases: TGTGCCAGCAGCTTAGCGGGAGAGTTGGATACGCAGTATTTT.

This clone has just one count. One end of the junction is discordant with germline, which a read error may explain. CDR3 protein: CASSLDSLAIF. For the CDR3, the DNA is TGTGCCAGCAGCTTAGACAGCCTGGCCATCTTC. The chain combines TRBV7-8 with TRBJ2-1, with no clear D. The germline CDR1 and CDR2 sequences are SGHVS and FQNEAQ. CDR3 length equals 11 residues.

V usage is TRBV7-8 and J usage is TRBJ2-7; TRBD1 matches 10 bases. The CDR3 spans 16 residues. Germline V gene sequence: CDR1 SGHVS, CDR2 FQNEAQ. The J segment lost 4 bases and the V segment lost 3 bases, leaving 9 bases of the junction unmatched. The CDR3 sequence is CASSLVPGQGWYEQYF. The DNA for the CDR3 is TGTGCCAGCAGCTTGGTCCCGGGACAGGGGTGGTACGAGCAGTACTTC. The complete variable domain, with remaining parts taken from reference TRBV7-8 and TRBJ2-7, reads GAGVSQSPRYKVAKRGQDVALRCDPISGHVSLFWYQQALGQGPEFLTYFQNEAQLDKSGLPSDRFFAERPEGSVSTLKIQRTQQEDSAVYLCASSLVPGQGWYEQYFGPGTRLTVT.

V usage is TRBV28 and J usage is TRBJ1-1; D is unclear. Per germline, CDR1 MDHEN and CDR2 SYDVKM. CDR3 length: 14 amino acids. The germline V and J ends were trimmed by 5 bases and 0 bases, with 10 bases remaining between them. The CDR3 nucleotides read TGTGCCAGCAGTGCGGACGGTTTGAACACTGAAGCTTTCTTT. It specifies CASSADGLNTEAFF.

The V call is TRBV5-6, the J call TRBJ1-1; D call uncertain. Trimming took off 2 bases at V and 6 bases at J, with 8 bases between the two ends. Germline CDR1 is SGHDT and CDR2 is YYEEEE. The CDR3 covers 12 residues. The CDR3 DNA sequence: TGTGCCAGCAGCTTAGGTAGTTCTGAAGCTTTCTTT. Its protein product is CASSLGSSEAFF.

The rearrangement uses TRBV7-3 and TRBJ2-2; D not certain. Germline CDR1 reads SGHTA; CDR2 reads FQGTGA. The V end was cut by 2 bases, the J end by 1 base, with 5 bases between. This CDR3 spans 14 amino acids. DNA of the CDR3: TGTGCCAGCAGCTTAGCTAGGAACACCGGGGAGCTGTTTTTT. Its translation is CASSLARNTGELFF.

Turning to this clone: This clone may be a read error of a much larger clone one base away. The chain recombines TRBV7-6 with TRBJ2-3; D gene ambiguous. CDR1 is SGHVS, CDR2 FNYEAQ, per germline. Deletions cut 4 bases from V and 0 bases from J, with 2 bases between. This CDR3 spans 12 amino acids. The CDR3 region is CASSSSTDTQYF. The CDR3 nucleotides are TGTGCCAGCAGCTCAAGCACAGATACGCAGTATTTT.

V and J are TRBV2 and TRBJ2-3, with 9 bases that match TRBD2. The germline CDR1 and CDR2 sequences are SNHLY and FYNNEI. With 3 bases clipped from V and 2 bases from J, the junction kept 6 bases outside the gene matches. The length of the CDR3 is 16 residues. In DNA form, the CDR3 reads TGTGCCAGCAGTGAGAGAGCGGGAGGTTTCACAGATACGCAGTATTTT. Translated, it gives CASSERAGGFTDTQYF.

The rearrangement links TRBV4-1 to TRBJ2-7; 12 bases fit TRBD2. In germline, CDR1 is MGHRA, CDR2 YSYEKL. V was clipped by 4 bases and J by 4 bases; unmatched bases: 5. The CDR3 spans 15 residues. The DNA for the CDR3 is TGCGCCAGCAGCCTTCGACTAGCGGGAGATTACGAGCAGTACTTC. It encodes CASSLRLAGDYEQYF.

The chain carries TRBV25-1 and TRBJ1-2; possibly TRBD1 for D (6 bases). V gave up 2 bases and J gave up 8 bases, with 15 bases separating them. The CDR3 has 14 amino acids. The V gene's germline CDR1 is MGHDK and CDR2 SYGVNS. The CDR3 spells CASSEIRQDEGYTF. DNA for the CDR3: TGTGCCAGCAGTGAAATCCGACAGGATGAGGGCTACACCTTC.

CDR3 loop: CASSFGIGSTNEKLFF. The CDR3 region has the DNA TGTGCCAGCAGCTTCGGTATTGGGTCAACTAATGAAAAACTGTTTTTT. The chain recombines TRBV5-6 with TRBJ1-4; D not resolved. The germline CDR1 and CDR2 sequences are SGHDT and YYEEEE. The CDR3 is 16 residues long. Trimming removed 2 bases at V and 0 bases at J, with 11 bases between.

This clone was detected only once. The chain recombines TRBV5-6 with TRBJ2-1; no firm D call. CDR3 size: 11 residues. Germline CDR1 and CDR2: SGHDT and YYEEEE. The V and J ends lost 4 bases and 9 bases respectively, with 8 bases between them. The CDR3 protein is CASSNGREQFF. CDR3 sequence (DNA): TGTGCCAGCAGCAACGGGCGTGAGCAGTTCTTC.

This chain links TRBV6-5 with TRBJ2-1; 8 positions match TRBD2. With 2 bases clipped from V and 3 bases from J, the junction kept 3 bases outside the gene matches. The CDR3 runs 15 residues. Looked up from germline, CDR1 is MNHEY and CDR2 is SVGAGI. Here the CDR3 reads CASSYSAGGYNEQFF. The CDR3 DNA sequence: TGTGCCAGCAGTTACAGTGCGGGGGGCTACAATGAGCAGTTCTTC.

The CDR3: CASSRTQGDTEAFF. CDR3 coding DNA: TGCGCCAGCAGCCGCACACAGGGGGACACTGAAGCTTTCTTT. The rearrangement links TRBV4-1 to TRBJ1-1; 8 positions agree with TRBD1. Germline lookup yields CDR1 MGHRA and CDR2 YSYEKL. This CDR3 has 14 amino acids. After removal of 4 bases from V and 3 bases from J, the junction contained 4 bases not matched to a gene.

The chain has TRBV11-2 and TRBJ2-3; 8 bases line up with TRBD2. Germline V CDR1 and CDR2: SGHAT, FQNNGV. Unmatched junction bases numbered 6, after V lost 1 base and J lost 0 bases. CDR3 size: 17 residues. The CDR3 nucleotides read TGTGCCAGCAGCTTAGTTGAAAGCGGGGGTAGCACAGATACGCAGTATTTT. This encodes CASSLVESGGSTDTQYF.

V is TRBV2 and J is TRBJ2-5; 11 bases line up with TRBD2. Germline lookup yields CDR1 SNHLY and CDR2 FYNNEI. The J segment lost 2 bases and the V segment lost 5 bases, leaving 13 bases of the junction unmatched. CDR3 length equals 18 residues. The CDR3 loop is CASSTRPGTSGAQETQYF. The CDR3 nucleotides read TGTGCCAGCAGTACCCGACCCGGGACTAGCGGAGCGCAAGAGACCCAGTACTTC.

The V and J genes are TRBV19 and TRBJ2-1; 9 nucleotides align to TRBD2. This CDR3 contains 15 residues. The junction had 6 bases not matched to a gene; V was cut back by 2 bases and J by 7 bases. Germline lookup yields CDR1 LNHDA and CDR2 SQIVND (reference sequence). The CDR3 DNA is TGTGCCAGTAGTATAACCTCGGGACTAGCTAATGAGCAGTTCTTC. This translates into CASSITSGLANEQFF.

V and J are TRBV28 and TRBJ1-1; no clear D. The V end lost 3 bases, the J end lost 3 bases, and 11 bases lay between the germline ends. Germline V lookup: CDR1 MDHEN, CDR2 SYDVKM. The CDR3 has 14 amino acids. CDR3 nucleotides: TGTGCCAGCAGTTTTGTTCGGGAGTACACTGAAGCTTTCTTT. Protein product: CASSFVREYTEAFF.

The chain carries TRBV30 and TRBJ2-5; D call uncertain. The CDR3 contains 13 residues. V shed 0 bases and J shed 5 bases, with 10 bases lying between them. CDR1 GTSNPN and CDR2 SVGIG come from the germline V gene (reference sequence). CDR3 region: CAWSVGQWETQYF. As DNA, the CDR3 is TGTGCCTGGAGTGTTGGGCAGTGGGAGACCCAGTACTTC.

The chain links TRBV5-4 to TRBJ1-1; 9 bases are shared with TRBD1. Germline V CDR1 and CDR2: SGHNT, YYREEE (reference sequence). Unmatched junction bases numbered 7, after V lost 5 bases and J lost 5 bases. This CDR3 spans 14 amino acids. CDR3 coding DNA: TGTGCCAGCAGTAGGACAGGGGAGATAACTGAAGCTTTCTTT. It yields the protein CASSRTGEITEAFF.

V usage is TRBV30 and J usage is TRBJ1-2; 7 bases are shared with TRBD1. CDR1 is GTSNPN and CDR2 is SVGIG in the germline V gene (reference sequence). After removal of 2 bases from V and 8 bases from J, the junction contained 8 bases not matched to a gene. This CDR3 is 13 amino acids long. DNA of the CDR3: TGTGCCTGGAGTCCGGGGCAGGGGGTGGGCTACACCTTC. It is translated as CAWSPGQGVGYTF. Complete variable domain (other parts from reference TRBV30 and TRBJ1-2): SQTIHQWPATLVQPVGSPLSLECTVEGTSNPNLYWYRQAAGRGLQLLFYSVGIGQISSEVPQNLSASRPQDRQFILSSKKLLLSDSGFYLCAWSPGQGVGYTFGSGTRLTVV.

The chain is built from TRBV14 and TRBJ1-2, with 8 positions matching TRBD1. The CDR3 length is 17 residues. Germline CDR1 reads SGHDN; CDR2 reads FVKESK. V trimming: 4 bases; J trimming: 10 bases; junction bases outside the gene matches: 20. The CDR3 spells CASSRRILTPGTGDYTF. CDR3 bases: TGTGCCAGCAGCCGACGAATACTAACCCCCGGGACAGGAGACTACACCTTC.